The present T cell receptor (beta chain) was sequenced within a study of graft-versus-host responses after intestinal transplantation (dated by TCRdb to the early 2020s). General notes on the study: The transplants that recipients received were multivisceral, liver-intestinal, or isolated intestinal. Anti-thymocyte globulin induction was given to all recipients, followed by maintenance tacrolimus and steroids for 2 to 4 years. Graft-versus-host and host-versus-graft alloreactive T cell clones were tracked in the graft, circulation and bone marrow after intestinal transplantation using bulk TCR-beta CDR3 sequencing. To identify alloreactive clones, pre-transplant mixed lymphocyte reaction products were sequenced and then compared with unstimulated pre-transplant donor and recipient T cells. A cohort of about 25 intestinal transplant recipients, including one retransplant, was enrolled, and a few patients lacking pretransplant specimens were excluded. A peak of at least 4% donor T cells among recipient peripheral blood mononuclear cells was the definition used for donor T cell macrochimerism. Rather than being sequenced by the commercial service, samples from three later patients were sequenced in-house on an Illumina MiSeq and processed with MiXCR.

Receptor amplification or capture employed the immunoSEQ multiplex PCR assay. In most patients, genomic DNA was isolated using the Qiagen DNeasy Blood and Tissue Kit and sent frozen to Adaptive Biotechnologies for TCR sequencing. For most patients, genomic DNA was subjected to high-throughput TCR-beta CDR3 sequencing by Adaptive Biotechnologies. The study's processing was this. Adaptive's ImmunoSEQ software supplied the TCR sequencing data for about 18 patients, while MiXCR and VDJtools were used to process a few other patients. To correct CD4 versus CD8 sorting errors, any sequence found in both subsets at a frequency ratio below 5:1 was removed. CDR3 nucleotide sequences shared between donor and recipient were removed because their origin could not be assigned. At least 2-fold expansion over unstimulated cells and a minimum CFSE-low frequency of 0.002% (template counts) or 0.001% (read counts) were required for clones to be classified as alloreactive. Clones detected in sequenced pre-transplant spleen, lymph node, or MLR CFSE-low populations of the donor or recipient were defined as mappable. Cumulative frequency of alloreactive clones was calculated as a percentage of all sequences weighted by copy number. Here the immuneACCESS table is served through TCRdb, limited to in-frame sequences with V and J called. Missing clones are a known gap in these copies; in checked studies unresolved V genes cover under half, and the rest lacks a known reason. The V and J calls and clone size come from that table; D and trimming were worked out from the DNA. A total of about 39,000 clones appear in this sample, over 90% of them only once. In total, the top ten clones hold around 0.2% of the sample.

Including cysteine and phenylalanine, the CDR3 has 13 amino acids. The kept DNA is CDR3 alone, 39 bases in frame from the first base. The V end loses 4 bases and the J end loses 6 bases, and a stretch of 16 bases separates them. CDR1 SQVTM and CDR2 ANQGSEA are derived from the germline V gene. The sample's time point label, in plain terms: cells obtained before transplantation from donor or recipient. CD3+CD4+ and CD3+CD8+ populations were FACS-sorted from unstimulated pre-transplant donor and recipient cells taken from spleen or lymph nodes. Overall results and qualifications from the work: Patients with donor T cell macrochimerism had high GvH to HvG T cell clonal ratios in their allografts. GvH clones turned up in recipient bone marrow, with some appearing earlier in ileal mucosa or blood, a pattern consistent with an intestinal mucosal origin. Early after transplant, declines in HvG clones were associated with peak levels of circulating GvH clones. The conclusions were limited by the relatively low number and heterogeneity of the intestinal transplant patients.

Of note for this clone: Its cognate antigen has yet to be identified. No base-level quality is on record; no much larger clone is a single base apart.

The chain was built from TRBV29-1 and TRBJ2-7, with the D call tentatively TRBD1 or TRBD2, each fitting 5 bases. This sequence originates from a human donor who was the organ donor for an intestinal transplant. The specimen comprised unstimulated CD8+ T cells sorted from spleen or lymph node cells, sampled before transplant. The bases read TGCAGCGTTGTGGGGGACCGCGACTTCGAGCAGTACTTC. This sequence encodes CSVVGDRDFEQYF.